The 21 T cell receptor beta chains below were found in one sample sequenced in a study of blood T cell repertoires in COVID-19. Repertoires were generated with immunoSEQ multiplex PCR, while TCRdb's copy carries only in-frame clones and drops some. The repertoire holds under 250,000 clones, with about four fifths as singletons. The source material was peripheral blood. The receptors shown here come from a woman between 18 and 30 years old with acute or convalescent COVID-19.

The chain is built from TRBV12-3 or TRBV12-4 and TRBJ2-4; 7 nucleotides match TRBD1. This CDR3 comprises 13 residues. V dropped 8 bases and J dropped 6; count of bases not matched to a gene: 7. CDR3 DNA: TGTGCCAGCCGAGACCCAGGGGGAAACATTCAGTACTTC. Translation: CASRDPGGNIQYF.

The J gene is TRBJ1-1, the V gene TRBV11-3; no clear D. The germline gives CDR1 SGHNT, CDR2 YENEEA. Deletions cut 5 bases from V and 3 bases from J, with 13 bases between. CDR3 length equals 14 residues. The CDR3 DNA follows: TGTGCCAGCAGCCCGGGTGTAGATGACACTGAAGCTTTCTTT. This sequence encodes CASSPGVDDTEAFF.

The V gene is TRBV11-3, the J gene TRBJ2-1; perhaps TRBD2 as D (6 bases). Trimming removed 3 bases at V and 0 bases at J, with 9 bases between. The CDR3 is 15 amino acids. Germline values: CDR1 SGHNT, CDR2 YENEEA. The CDR3 loop reads CASSLTGSSYNEQFF. CDR3 nucleotide sequence: TGTGCCAGCAGCTTGACCGGGAGCTCCTACAATGAGCAGTTCTTC.

The rearrangement joins TRBV28 to TRBJ1-5, with 9 bases lining up with TRBD1. CDR1 is MDHEN and CDR2 is SYDVKM in the germline V gene. V was clipped by 1 base and J by 2 bases; unmatched bases: 6. CDR3 length: 17 amino acids. In DNA, the CDR3 is TGTGCCAGCAGTTTATTTGGGGGACAGGGCCGCAATCAGCCCCAGCATTTT. As protein: CASSLFGGQGRNQPQHF.

The chain links TRBV6-1 to TRBJ2-7, with D perhaps matching TRBD2 (6 bases). CDR1 and CDR2 (germline): MNHNS, SASEGT. The CDR3 is made up of 13 amino acids. The V and J ends lost 3 bases and 4 bases respectively, with 10 bases between them. CDR3 protein: CASSEGLIYEQYF. The CDR3 DNA reads TGTGCCAGCAGTGAGGGACTTATATACGAGCAGTACTTC.

The chain carries TRBV4-1 and TRBJ2-7, with 11 bases aligning to TRBD2. After removal of 2 bases from V and 4 bases from J, the junction contained 10 bases not matched to a gene. Germline assignment: CDR1 MGHRA and CDR2 YSYEKL. This CDR3 region has 17 residues. Here the CDR3 reads CASSQIDSGRALYEQYF. As DNA, the CDR3 is TGCGCCAGCAGCCAAATCGATAGCGGGAGGGCCTTGTACGAGCAGTACTTC.

V usage is TRBV19 and J usage is TRBJ1-1; D possibly corresponds to TRBD1 (6 bases). The CDR3 runs to 19 residues. Germline V gene sequence: CDR1 LNHDA, CDR2 SQIVND (reference sequence). Trimming removed 3 bases at V and 1 base at J, with 24 bases between. The DNA of the CDR3 is TGTGCCAGTAGTATCCTCAGGGGCACCCTTACCCTCGGGAACACTGAAGCTTTCTTT. It encodes CASSILRGTLTLGNTEAFF. The full variable domain, with the rest looked up from reference TRBV19 and TRBJ1-1, is DGGITQSPKYLFRKEGQNVTLSCEQNLNHDAMYWYRQDPGQGLRLIYYSQIVNDFQKGDIAEGYSVSREKKESFPLTVTSAQKNPTAFYLCASSILRGTLTLGNTEAFFGQGTRLTVV.

J is TRBJ1-5 and V is TRBV7-9; D unclear. This CDR3 has 11 residues. Germline CDR1 is SEHNR and CDR2 is FQNEAQ (reference sequence). Deletions cut 6 bases from V and 11 bases from J, with 11 bases between. The CDR3 loop reads CASSSGSAQHF. CDR3 nucleotides: TGTGCCAGCAGTTCCGGTAGCGCCCAGCATTTT.

This chain joins TRBV29-1 and TRBJ1-1; D call uncertain. CDR3 size: 13 residues. Germline V gene data show CDR1 as SQVTM and CDR2 as ANQGSEA. V was clipped by 3 bases and J by 0 bases, with 8 bases between them. The CDR3 loop reads CSVESKLNTEAFF. DNA for the CDR3: TGCAGCGTTGAGAGTAAACTGAACACTGAAGCTTTCTTT.

This clone was observed once. The genes are TRBV7-9 and TRBJ1-1; no firm D call. The germline V gene encodes CDR1 SEHNR and CDR2 FQNEAQ (reference sequence). The CDR3 spans 10 residues. As DNA, the CDR3 is TGTGGGAGTGAATGGACTGAAGCTTTCTTT. This gives the protein CGSEWTEAFF.

On this clone: The sample holds other DNA sequences that translate to the same CDR3. This chain connects TRBV9 to TRBJ1-2; 8 bases match TRBD1. This CDR3 region has 14 residues. Germline V gene lookup returns CDR1 SGDLS and CDR2 YYNGEE. V was pared by 3 bases and J by 2 bases, with 3 bases of the junction left unmatched. This chain's CDR3 is CASSAGQGNYGYTF. CDR3 in DNA: TGTGCCAGCAGCGCCGGACAGGGAAACTATGGCTACACCTTC.

A remark on this clone: Other nucleotide sequences in the sample specify the same CDR3. This chain joins TRBV19 and TRBJ2-1, with 13 bases aligning to TRBD2. J lost 6 bases, V lost 4 bases, and 3 bases had no gene match. CDR1 is LNHDA and CDR2 is SQIVND in the germline V gene (reference sequence). The CDR3 has 15 amino acids. The CDR3 spells CASSTGTSGINEQFF. The CDR3 DNA reads as TGTGCCAGTAGTACCGGGACTAGCGGGATCAATGAGCAGTTCTTC.

This clone was observed once. The chain is built from TRBV19 and TRBJ1-2; D ambiguous. The CDR3 has 14 residues. Trimming took 5 bases from V and 3 from J, leaving 13 bases between them. The germline CDR1 and CDR2 sequences are LNHDA and SQIVND (reference sequence). The CDR3 protein is CASSLLTEYYGYTF. CDR3 in DNA: TGTGCCAGTAGTCTACTTACAGAATACTATGGCTACACCTTC.

The chain links TRBV9 to TRBJ2-7; tentative D call: TRBD1 (6 bases). Deletions cut 0 bases from V and 2 bases from J, with 21 bases between. The CDR3 runs to 18 residues. Looked up from germline, CDR1 is SGDLS and CDR2 is YYNGEE. The CDR3 sequence: CASSVAGAGATGTYEQYF. Here the CDR3 DNA reads TGTGCCAGCAGCGTAGCTGGGGCAGGGGCGACAGGCACCTACGAGCAGTACTTC.

V is TRBV6-5 and J is TRBJ1-2; perhaps TRBD1 as D (5 bases). The ends were cut back, 2 bases at V and 6 bases at J, with 13 bases in the middle. This CDR3 spans 14 amino acids. Per germline, CDR1 MNHEY and CDR2 SVGAGI. CDR3 loop: CASSYDRGPDGYTF. CDR3 DNA sequence: TGTGCCAGCAGTTACGACAGAGGACCCGATGGCTACACCTTC.

This clone was seen once. V is TRBV28 and J is TRBJ2-7; TRBD1 aligns across 8 bases. The CDR3 is 15 amino acids. Germline V gene sequence: CDR1 MDHEN, CDR2 SYDVKM. After removal of 4 bases from V and 2 bases from J, the junction contained 7 bases not matched to a gene. This CDR3 reads CASSSGQGTPYEQYF. DNA of the CDR3: TGTGCCAGCAGTTCCGGACAGGGTACCCCCTACGAGCAGTACTTC. Full variable domain (rest looked up from reference TRBV28 and TRBJ2-7): DVKVTQSSRYLVKRTGEKVFLECVQDMDHENMFWYRQDPGLGLRLIYFSYDVKMKEKGDIPEGYSVSREKKERFSLILESASTNQTSMYLCASSSGQGTPYEQYFGPGTRLTVT.

CDR3 in amino acids: CASSPLERGPYNEQFF. CDR3 in DNA: TGTGCCAGCAGCCCTCTCGAGCGGGGTCCCTACAATGAGCAGTTCTTC. The V gene is TRBV9, the J gene TRBJ2-1; 7 bases fit TRBD2. Germline CDR1 reads SGDLS; CDR2 reads YYNGEE. The V segment lost 4 bases and the J segment 2 bases; nucleotides outside the gene matches: 9. CDR3 length equals 16 residues.

This clone has only one observation. DNA of the CDR3: TGTGCCAGCAGTAACACAGGGGGCGGCTACGAGCAGTACTTC. As protein: CASSNTGGGYEQYF. This chain connects TRBV28 to TRBJ2-7, with 9 bases identical to TRBD1. The V gene end was trimmed by 5 bases and the J gene end by 3 bases; junction bases not matched to a gene: 5. This CDR3 has 14 residues. Germline V lookup: CDR1 MDHEN, CDR2 SYDVKM.

V usage is TRBV6-5 and J usage is TRBJ1-3; no reliable D call. With 8 bases removed from V and 4 bases from J, the gap between germline ends came to 15 bases. Looked up from germline, CDR1 is MNHEY and CDR2 is SVGAGI. This CDR3 is built from 14 residues. Here the CDR3 DNA reads TGTGCCAGCTCGGACCGCGGGATGGGAAACACCATATATTTT. Translation gives CASSDRGMGNTIYF.

This clone was detected once. The chain recombines TRBV19 with TRBJ2-1, with D possibly matching TRBD2 (5 bases). CDR1 and CDR2 (germline): LNHDA, SQIVND (reference sequence). The CDR3 is 15 amino acids. V gave up 1 base and J gave up 0 bases, with 7 bases separating them. The CDR3 loop reads CASSIAGSSYNEQFF. CDR3 in DNA: TGTGCCAGTAGTATAGCGGGAAGCTCCTACAATGAGCAGTTCTTC.

The chain joins TRBV7-2 to TRBJ2-3, with D possibly being TRBD2 (6 bases). V lost 6 bases to trimming and J lost 0 bases, with 10 bases between them. In germline, CDR1 is SGHTA, CDR2 FQGNSA. The CDR3 is 14 amino acids. In DNA, the CDR3 is TGTGCCAGCAGAATGGCGGGAAGCACAGATACGCAGTATTTT. It codes for CASRMAGSTDTQYF.